One and the same sample provided the 27 T cell receptor beta chains below, sequenced in a study of control samples from healthy donors and cancer patients. Some clones are missing from TCRdb's copy, which holds only in-frame ones; the method was immunoSEQ multiplex PCR. Of 170,000 or so clones in the sample, about 94% were seen once. The specimen was blood. These receptors were taken from a woman in her 40s in good health.

This clone showed up just once. The gene calls are TRBV3-1 (or the pseudogene TRBV3-2) and TRBJ1-3; D not resolved. The CDR3 is made up of 14 amino acids. In germline, CDR1 is LGHDT, CDR2 YNNKEL (reference sequence). Between the trimmed V and J ends, which lost 0 bases and 9 bases, there was a span of 12 bases. The CDR3 nucleotides read TGTGCCAGCAGCCAAGATAGTTGGGGTCCCACCATATATTTT. This gives the protein CASSQDSWGPTIYF.

The chain carries TRBV6-2 or TRBV6-3 and TRBJ2-2; weak D call: TRBD2 (5 bases). Germline V gives CDR1 MNHEY, CDR2 SVGEGT. This CDR3 has 19 amino acids. Trimming took 2 bases from V and 0 from J, leaving 19 bases between them. DNA for the CDR3: TGTGCCAGCAGTTACCGTCGGACTCGGCCGAATACGAACACCGGGGAGCTGTTTTTT. Protein product: CASSYRRTRPNTNTGELFF.

The rearrangement joins TRBV9 to TRBJ2-1, with 10 positions matching TRBD2. The germline gives CDR1 SGDLS, CDR2 YYNGEE. This CDR3 has 17 residues. V lost 3 bases to trimming and J lost 2 bases; unmatched junction nucleotides: 8. The CDR3 spells CASSGPSGGAAYNEQFF. The CDR3, as DNA: TGTGCCAGCAGCGGACCCAGCGGGGGGGCCGCCTACAATGAGCAGTTCTTC.

The chain is built from TRBV19 and TRBJ2-7; TRBD1 aligns across 11 bases. The J segment lost 2 bases and the V segment lost 7 bases, leaving 10 bases of the junction unmatched. Germline CDR1 is LNHDA and CDR2 is SQIVND (reference sequence). The CDR3 contains 16 residues. The CDR3 loop reads CASKRKWGQGAYEQYF. In nucleotides, the CDR3 is TGTGCCAGTAAGCGAAAGTGGGGACAGGGGGCCTACGAGCAGTACTTC.

This chain links TRBV10-3 with TRBJ1-4; TRBD1 might be the D (6 bases). This CDR3 comprises 14 residues. Germline V gene lookup returns CDR1 ENHRY and CDR2 SYGVKD. The V end was cut by 4 bases, the J end by 8 bases, with 14 bases between. The CDR3 DNA reads as TGTGCCATCAGTGCTGCAGGGGACGGCGAAAAACTGTTTTTT. Its translation is CAISAAGDGEKLFF.

The chain carries TRBV12-3 or TRBV12-4 and TRBJ1-1; no reliable D call. With 0 bases removed from V and 2 bases from J, the gap between germline ends came to 4 bases. The CDR3 is 13 residues long. The DNA of the CDR3 is TGTGCCAGCAGTTTAGCAGTTAACACTGAAGCTTTCTTT. Encoded protein: CASSLAVNTEAFF.

The rearrangement joins TRBV7-2 to TRBJ2-7, with 7 bases fitting TRBD2. The V and J ends lost 1 base and 0 bases, in that order; junction bases with no gene match: 3. The V gene's germline CDR1 is SGHTA and CDR2 FQGNSA. This CDR3 comprises 15 residues. The CDR3 loop is CASSLERGVSYEQYF. CDR3 nucleotide sequence: TGTGCCAGCAGCTTAGAGCGGGGTGTCTCCTACGAGCAGTACTTC.

This clone showed up just once. The J gene is TRBJ1-1, the V gene TRBV27; maybe TRBD1 (6 bases). Germline V lookup: CDR1 MNHEY, CDR2 SMNVEV (reference sequence). This CDR3 has 12 amino acids. The V end was cut by 5 bases, the J end by 7 bases, with 11 bases between. CDR3 loop: CASSPHRDEAFF. The CDR3 bases are TGTGCCAGCAGTCCACACAGGGATGAAGCTTTCTTT.

CDR3 DNA: TGTGCCAGCAGGGGGGAAGGACTAGTCTCAGATACGCAGTATTTT. It codes for CASRGEGLVSDTQYF. The V and J genes are TRBV2 and TRBJ2-3; 7 bases are shared with TRBD2. V lost 6 bases, J lost 4 bases, and 10 bases stayed unmatched. Germline-derived CDR1 and CDR2 are SNHLY and FYNNEI. The CDR3 is 15 amino acids.

The chain carries TRBV19 and TRBJ1-2, with 7 bases that match TRBD1. Per germline, CDR1 LNHDA and CDR2 SQIVND (reference sequence). V lost 6 bases to trimming and J lost 4 bases; unmatched junction nucleotides: 11. The CDR3 length is 15 residues. CDR3 sequence: CASRPFPRDSYGYTF. The CDR3 nucleotides read TGTGCCAGTAGGCCATTCCCGCGGGACAGCTATGGCTACACCTTC.

The CDR3 DNA is TGTGCCAGCAGTTACCAGGGGTCATTAAACATTCAGTACTTC. It translates to CASSYQGSLNIQYF. This chain links TRBV6-5 with TRBJ2-4; tentatively, D is TRBD1 (6 bases). Germline CDR1 reads MNHEY; CDR2 reads SVGAGI. With 2 bases removed from V and 6 bases from J, the gap between germline ends came to 11 bases. CDR3 length equals 14 residues.

V usage is TRBV7-2 and J usage is TRBJ2-1; D perhaps matches TRBD2 (5 bases). Germline-derived CDR1 and CDR2 are SGHTA and FQGNSA. V was trimmed by 5 bases and J by 8 bases, leaving 16 bases between them. This CDR3 is built from 14 residues. The CDR3 reads CASSTRTGADEQFF. As DNA, the CDR3 is TGTGCCAGCAGCACCAGGACTGGTGCCGATGAGCAGTTCTTC.

V gene TRBV14 combines with J gene TRBJ1-1; TRBD1 is a possible D gene (5 bases). The CDR3 contains 13 residues. Between the trimmed V and J ends, which lost 0 bases and 5 bases, there was a span of 7 bases. Germline lookup yields CDR1 SGHDN and CDR2 FVKESK. The CDR3 sequence is CASSQEWGTEAFF. The CDR3 nucleotides read TGTGCCAGCAGCCAAGAGTGGGGGACTGAAGCTTTCTTT.

The chain couples TRBV5-8 to TRBJ2-1, with D maybe TRBD1 (6 bases). CDR1 is SGHTS, CDR2 YDEGEE, per germline. Trimming left V 2 bases short and J 0 bases short, with 12 bases between. The CDR3 contains 16 residues. The CDR3 is CASSLTGTTSYNEQFF. The CDR3 DNA sequence: TGTGCCAGCAGCTTAACCGGGACAACCTCCTACAATGAGCAGTTCTTC.

CDR3 sequence: CASSFQTGWTEAFF. DNA for the CDR3: TGTGCCAGCAGCTTTCAGACCGGTTGGACTGAAGCTTTCTTT. The V gene is TRBV5-6, the J gene TRBJ1-1; no clear D. V was shortened by 2 bases and J by 5 bases, with 13 bases between the two germline ends. Germline CDR1 is SGHDT and CDR2 is YYEEEE. The CDR3 spans 14 residues.

J is TRBJ2-7 and V is TRBV7-2, with 8 bases fitting TRBD2. Trimming cost V 2 bases and J 2 bases; bases outside gene matches: 2. The CDR3 contains 14 residues. Germline V gives CDR1 SGHTA, CDR2 FQGNSA. CDR3 DNA: TGTGCCAGCAGCTTAACTAGCGGTACCTACGAGCAGTACTTC. Translating it yields CASSLTSGTYEQYF.

This chain links TRBV5-8 with TRBJ1-1; D perhaps matches TRBD1 (6 bases). Germline CDR1 is SGHTS and CDR2 is YDEGEE. The CDR3 is made up of 14 amino acids. V was trimmed by 2 bases and J by 6 bases, leaving 14 bases between them. As DNA, the CDR3 is TGTGCCAGCAGCTTCACCCGGGACATCTCTGAAGCTTTCTTT. Protein sequence: CASSFTRDISEAFF.

The chain combines TRBV10-3 with TRBJ2-1; D possibly corresponds to TRBD1 (5 bases). Trimming cost V 5 bases and J 3 bases, with 17 bases left between them. Germline CDR1 ENHRY, CDR2 SYGVKD. This CDR3 has 16 residues. CDR3 sequence reads: CAISTVTGINYNEQFF. The DNA for the CDR3 is TGTGCCATCAGTACCGTTACAGGCATCAACTACAATGAGCAGTTCTTC.

About this clone: The sample holds other DNA sequences that translate to the same CDR3. The chain links TRBV12-3 or TRBV12-4 to TRBJ1-1; unclear D gene. This CDR3 is 13 amino acids long. Trimming cost V 2 bases and J 4 bases, with 8 bases left between them. The DNA of the CDR3 is TGTGCCAGCAGTTTACAGCCGACCACTGAAGCTTTCTTT. This gives the protein CASSLQPTTEAFF.

V usage is TRBV5-4 and J usage is TRBJ2-2; the D is unclear. This CDR3 has 15 amino acids. V lost 0 bases, J lost 4 bases, and 10 bases lay in between. CDR1 and CDR2 from the germline V gene are SGHNT and YYREEE (reference sequence). In DNA form, the CDR3 reads TGTGCCAGCAGCTTGGGTGAGCGACTCACCGGGGAGCTGTTTTTT. Translated: CASSLGERLTGELFF.

The chain uses TRBV27 and TRBJ1-4; D gene ambiguous. The V end was cut by 3 bases, the J end by 5 bases, with 10 bases between. Germline CDR1 is MNHEY and CDR2 is SMNVEV (reference sequence). This CDR3 is 14 amino acids long. CDR3 nucleotide sequence: TGTGCCAGCAGTTTGGCCTTACGAAATGAAAAACTGTTTTTT. Its translation is CASSLALRNEKLFF. The variable domain in full, completed from reference TRBV27 and TRBJ1-4, reads EAQVTQNPRYLITVTGKKLTVTCSQNMNHEYMSWYRQDPGLGLRQIYYSMNVEVTDKGDVPEGYKVSRKEKRNFPLILESPSPNQTSLYFCASSLALRNEKLFFGSGTQLSVL.

The chain is built from TRBV19 and TRBJ1-2; 8 bases are shared with TRBD1. The germline V gene has CDR1 LNHDA and CDR2 SQIVND (reference sequence). The CDR3 extends over 15 amino acids. The trim removed 4 bases at V and 4 bases at J, leaving 8 bases unmatched. The CDR3 DNA sequence: TGTGCCAGTAGTACGCCCACAGGGGGTTCCTATGGCTACACCTTC. Translating it yields CASSTPTGGSYGYTF.

CDR3: CASSFLSTPEAFF. DNA of the CDR3: TGTGCCAGCAGCTTTCTTTCGACCCCTGAAGCTTTCTTT. The V call is TRBV7-9, the J call TRBJ1-1; no definite D call. Trimming stripped 3 bases from V and 6 bases from J, with 11 bases between. The germline gives CDR1 SEHNR, CDR2 FQNEAQ (reference sequence). CDR3 length: 13 residues.

The rearrangement joins TRBV27 to TRBJ1-2, with D uncertain. CDR1 and CDR2 (germline): MNHEY, SMNVEV (reference sequence). V was pared by 2 bases and J by 2 bases, with 6 bases between. This CDR3 contains 13 residues. DNA of the CDR3: TGTGCCAGCAGTTTAAGGGCGAACTATGGCTACACCTTC. As protein: CASSLRANYGYTF.

The chain uses TRBV13 and TRBJ2-2; 10 nucleotides agree with TRBD2. Germline CDR1 is PRHDT and CDR2 is FYEKMQ (reference sequence). V was clipped by 2 bases and J by 0 bases; unmatched bases: 9. CDR3 length equals 19 residues. The CDR3 DNA reads TGTGCCAGCAGCTTATCAAAGCTAGCGGGGGAACCGAACACCGGGGAGCTGTTTTTT. Protein sequence: CASSLSKLAGEPNTGELFF. Full variable domain (rest looked up from reference TRBV13 and TRBJ2-2): AAGVIQSPRHLIKEKRETATLKCYPIPRHDTVYWYQQGPGQDPQFLISFYEKMQSDKGSIPDRFSAQQFSDYHSELNMSSLELGDSALYFCASSLSKLAGEPNTGELFFGEGSRLTVL.

The chain employs TRBV5-4 and TRBJ1-6; TRBD1 matches at 8 bases. The CDR3 is 14 residues long. V dropped 1 base and J dropped 10; count of bases not matched to a gene: 4. Per germline, CDR1 SGHNT and CDR2 YYREEE (reference sequence). The CDR3 DNA follows: TGTGCCAGCAGCTTGAGGTCAGGGGGCTCACCCCTCCACTTT. This codes for CASSLRSGGSPLHF.

This sequence joins TRBV9 and TRBJ1-1, with 8 nucleotides matching TRBD1. Germline CDR1 and CDR2: SGDLS and YYNGEE. V lost 0 bases and J lost 0; bases outside the gene matches: 13. This CDR3 contains 19 residues. The CDR3 reads CASSVDPTQGAGMNTEAFF. The CDR3 DNA sequence: TGTGCCAGCAGCGTAGACCCAACTCAGGGGGCAGGGATGAACACTGAAGCTTTCTTT.